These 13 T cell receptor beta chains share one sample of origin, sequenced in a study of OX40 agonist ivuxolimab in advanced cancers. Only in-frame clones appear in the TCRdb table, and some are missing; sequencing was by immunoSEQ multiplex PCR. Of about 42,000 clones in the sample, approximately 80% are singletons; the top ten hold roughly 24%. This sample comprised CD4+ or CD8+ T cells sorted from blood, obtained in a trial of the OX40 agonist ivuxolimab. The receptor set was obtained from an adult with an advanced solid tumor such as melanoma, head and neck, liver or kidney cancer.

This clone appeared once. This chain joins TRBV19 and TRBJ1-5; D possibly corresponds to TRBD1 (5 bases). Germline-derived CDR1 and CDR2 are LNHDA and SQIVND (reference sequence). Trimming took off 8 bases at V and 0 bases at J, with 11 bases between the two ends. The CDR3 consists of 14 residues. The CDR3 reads CASAAGISNQPQHF. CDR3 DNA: TGTGCCAGTGCCGCAGGGATTAGCAATCAGCCCCAGCATTTT.

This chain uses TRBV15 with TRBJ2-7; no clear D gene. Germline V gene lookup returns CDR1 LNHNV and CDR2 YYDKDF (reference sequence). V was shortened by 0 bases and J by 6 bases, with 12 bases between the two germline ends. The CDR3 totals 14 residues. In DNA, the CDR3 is TGTGCCACCAGCAGAGAGCTCGGTGTTCTCGAGCAGTACTTC. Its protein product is CATSRELGVLEQYF.

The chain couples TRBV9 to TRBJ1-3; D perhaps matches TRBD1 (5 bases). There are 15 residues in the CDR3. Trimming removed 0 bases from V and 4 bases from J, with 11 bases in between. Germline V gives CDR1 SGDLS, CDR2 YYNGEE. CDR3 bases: TGTGCCAGCAGCGTAGGTAGGGGTTCAGGAAACACCATATATTTT. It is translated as CASSVGRGSGNTIYF.

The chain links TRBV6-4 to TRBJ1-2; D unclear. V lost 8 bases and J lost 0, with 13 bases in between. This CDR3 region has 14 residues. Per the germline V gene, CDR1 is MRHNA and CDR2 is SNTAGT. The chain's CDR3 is CASSPDGTNYGYTF. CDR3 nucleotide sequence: TGTGCCAGCTCTCCGGACGGTACTAACTATGGCTACACCTTC.

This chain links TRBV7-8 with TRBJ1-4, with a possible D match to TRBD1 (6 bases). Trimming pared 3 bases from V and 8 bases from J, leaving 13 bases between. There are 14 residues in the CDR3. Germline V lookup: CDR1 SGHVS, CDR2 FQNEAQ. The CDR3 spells CASSFDRPLEKLFF. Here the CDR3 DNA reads TGTGCCAGCAGCTTTGACAGGCCGCTCGAAAAACTGTTTTTT.

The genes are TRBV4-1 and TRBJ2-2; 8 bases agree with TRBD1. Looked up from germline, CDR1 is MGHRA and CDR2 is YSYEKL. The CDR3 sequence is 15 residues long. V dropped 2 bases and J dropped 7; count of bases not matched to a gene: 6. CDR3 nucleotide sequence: TGCGCCAGCAGCCAACCGACAGGGGCGGGCGGGGAGCTGTTTTTT. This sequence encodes CASSQPTGAGGELFF.

The CDR3 reads CASSLTAPETQYF. The CDR3 bases are TGTGCCAGCAGCTTAACTGCCCCAGAGACCCAGTACTTC. The V and J genes are TRBV7-3 and TRBJ2-5, with D hard to call. The V gene's germline CDR1 is SGHTA and CDR2 FQGTGA. The V and J ends lost 0 bases and 4 bases respectively, with 6 bases between them. The CDR3 spans 13 residues.

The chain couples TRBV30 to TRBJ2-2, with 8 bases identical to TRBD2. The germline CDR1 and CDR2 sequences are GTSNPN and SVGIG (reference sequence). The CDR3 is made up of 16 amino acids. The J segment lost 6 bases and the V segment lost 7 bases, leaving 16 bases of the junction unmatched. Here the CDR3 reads CASGSSGMDVAGELFF. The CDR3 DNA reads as TGTGCCTCGGGGAGTAGCGGGATGGACGTTGCCGGGGAGCTGTTTTTT.

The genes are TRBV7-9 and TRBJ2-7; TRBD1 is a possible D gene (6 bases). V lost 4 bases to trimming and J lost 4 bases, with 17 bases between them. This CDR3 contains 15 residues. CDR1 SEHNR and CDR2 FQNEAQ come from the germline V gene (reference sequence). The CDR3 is CASSSRDTGMYEQYF. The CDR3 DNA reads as TGTGCCAGCAGCTCCCGGGACACGGGAATGTACGAGCAGTACTTC.

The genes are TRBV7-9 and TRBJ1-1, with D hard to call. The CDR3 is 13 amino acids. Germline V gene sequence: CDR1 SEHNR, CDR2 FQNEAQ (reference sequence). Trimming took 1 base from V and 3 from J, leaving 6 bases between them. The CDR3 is CASSLDSHTEAFF. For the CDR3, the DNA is TGTGCCAGCAGCTTAGACAGCCACACTGAAGCTTTCTTT. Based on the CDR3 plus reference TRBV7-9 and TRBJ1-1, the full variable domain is DTGVSQNPRHKITKRGQNVTFRCDPISEHNRLYWYRQTLGQGPEFLTYFQNEAQLEKSRLLSDRFSAERPKGSFSTLEIQRTEQGDSAMYLCASSLDSHTEAFFGQGTRLTVV.

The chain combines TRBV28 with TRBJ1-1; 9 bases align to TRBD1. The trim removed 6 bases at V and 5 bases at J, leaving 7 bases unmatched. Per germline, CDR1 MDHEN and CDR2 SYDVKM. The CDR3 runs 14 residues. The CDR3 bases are TGTGCCAGCAGGCCGGGACAGGGCTTAACTGAAGCTTTCTTT. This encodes CASRPGQGLTEAFF.

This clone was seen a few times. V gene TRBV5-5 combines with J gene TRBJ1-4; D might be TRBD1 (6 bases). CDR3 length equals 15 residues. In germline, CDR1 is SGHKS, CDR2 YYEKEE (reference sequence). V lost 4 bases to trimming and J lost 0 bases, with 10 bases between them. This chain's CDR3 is CASSGQSATNEKLFF. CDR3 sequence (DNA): TGTGCCAGCAGCGGACAGTCTGCAACTAATGAAAAACTGTTTTTT.

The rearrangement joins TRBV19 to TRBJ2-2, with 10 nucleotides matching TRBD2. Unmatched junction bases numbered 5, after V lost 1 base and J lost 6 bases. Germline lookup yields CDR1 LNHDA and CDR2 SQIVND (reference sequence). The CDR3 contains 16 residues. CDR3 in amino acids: CASSIVLAGVAGELFF. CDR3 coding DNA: TGTGCCAGTAGTATAGTCCTAGCGGGAGTGGCCGGGGAGCTGTTTTTT.